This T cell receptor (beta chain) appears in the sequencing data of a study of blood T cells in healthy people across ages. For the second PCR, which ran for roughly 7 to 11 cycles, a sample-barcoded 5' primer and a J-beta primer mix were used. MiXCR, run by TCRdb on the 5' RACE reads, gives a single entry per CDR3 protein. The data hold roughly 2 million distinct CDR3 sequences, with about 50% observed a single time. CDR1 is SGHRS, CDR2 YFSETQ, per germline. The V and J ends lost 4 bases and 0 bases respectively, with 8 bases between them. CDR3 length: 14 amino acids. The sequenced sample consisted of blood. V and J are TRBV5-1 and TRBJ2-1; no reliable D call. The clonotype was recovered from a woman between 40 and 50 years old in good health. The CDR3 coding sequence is TGCGCCAGCAGCCTTCAGACCTCCTACAATGAGCAGTTCTTC. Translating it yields CASSLQTSYNEQFF.